This TCR beta chain derives from a study of Tregs in tolerant kidney transplant recipients. Thawed PBMCs were FACS-sorted into unstimulated CD4+CD25+CD127- regulatory T cells, CD4+CD25- non-regulatory cells, CD4 and CD8 cells. Overall study findings and caveats: Expanding Tregs on activated donor B cells appeared to best identify donor-specific TCRbeta clones. This study did not directly address biological reproducibility.

Germline assignment: CDR1 MGHRA and CDR2 YSYEKL. With 4 bases removed from V and 6 bases from J, the gap between germline ends came to 20 bases. CDR3 length: 16 residues. Concerning this clone itself: What it binds is not known.

Sequencing used immunoSEQ multiplex PCR; TCRdb keeps in-frame clones, though not all of them. The sample includes 75,000 to 95,000 clones, over 85% of them seen just once. This receptor was taken from a human donor in good health. The chain combines TRBV4-1 with TRBJ2-3; possible D gene TRBD2, 6 bases. Sample: CD8+ T cells from blood. The CDR3 reads CASSPRASEVGDTQYF. CDR3 coding DNA: TGCGCCAGCAGCCCTCGGGCTAGCGAAGTGGGGGATACGCAGTATTTT.